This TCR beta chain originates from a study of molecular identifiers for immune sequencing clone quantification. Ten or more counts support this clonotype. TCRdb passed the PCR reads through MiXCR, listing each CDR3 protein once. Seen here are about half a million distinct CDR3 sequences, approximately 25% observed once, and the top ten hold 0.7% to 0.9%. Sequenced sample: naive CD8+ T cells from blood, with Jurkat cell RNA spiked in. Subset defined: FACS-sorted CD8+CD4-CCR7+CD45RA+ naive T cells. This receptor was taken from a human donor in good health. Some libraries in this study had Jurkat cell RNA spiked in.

The CDR3 loop reads CASRDRSYGYTF. CDR3 DNA sequence: TGTGCCAGCAGAGATCGCTCCTATGGCTACACCTTC. The V call is TRBV6-2 or TRBV6-3, the J call TRBJ1-2; D ambiguous. V dropped 6 bases and J dropped 4 bases, with 9 bases sitting between them. Looked up from germline, CDR1 is MNHEY and CDR2 is SVGEGT. The CDR3 is 12 amino acids.